This T cell receptor (beta chain) stems from a study of CD8+ T cells in alopecia areata. On the study more broadly: Treatment ran 6 to 18 months, with 6 months of follow-up afterward.

Treatment given: oral pan-JAK inhibitor, 5-10 mg twice daily. cDNA serving as the sequencing template came from extracted, reverse transcribed RNA. Using immunoSEQ multiplex PCR, the repertoire was profiled, and TCRdb retains in-frame clones only, with some absent. This sample has roughly 200,000 clones, with around three fifths found just once. This CDR3 region has 12 residues. In germline, CDR1 is SQVTM, CDR2 ANQGSEA. The V end lost 1 base, the J end lost 5 bases, and 8 bases lay between the germline ends. The receptor was isolated from a human donor with alopecia areata. This rearrangement joins TRBV29-1 to TRBJ1-2, with D unresolved. The sequencing used CD8+ T cells sorted from blood, collected at week 24, from a patient treated with tofacitinib. The CDR3 nucleotides are TGCAGCGTTGAAGCGGGCAGATATGGCTACACCTTC. The encoded protein is CSVEAGRYGYTF. The complete variable domain, with remaining parts taken from reference TRBV29-1 and TRBJ1-2, reads SAVISQKPSRDICQRGTSLTIQCQVDSQVTMMFWYRQQPGQSLTLIATANQGSEATYESGFVIDKFPISRPNLTFSTLTVSNMSPEDSSIYLCSVEAGRYGYTFGSGTRLTVV.